This entry concerns a single T cell receptor beta chain. Its antigen is undetermined. Its ends do not fully match the called genes, so a read error is possible. The data are from a study of identical twins. Study-wide results and caveats: Twins showed weaker excess sharing in their beta out-of-frame sequences. Among monozygotic twins, out-of-frame TCR alpha sharing exceeded what models predicted.

The CDR3 totals 11 residues. Germline V CDR1 and CDR2: MDHEN, SYDVKM. TCRdb re-called the 5' RACE reads through MiXCR, storing one row per CDR3 protein. The data show hundreds of thousands of distinct CDR3 sequences, 5.5% to 8% seen once. The data also belong to a second study, concerning yellow fever vaccine responses in identical twins.

The specimen was memory (CD45RO+) T cells sorted from blood. This clonotype was obtained from a young woman in good health. The V call is TRBV28, the J call TRBJ1-2; D is unresolved. The CDR3: CASSSTIGYIF. The CDR3 region has the DNA TGTGCCAGCAGTTCGACAATAGGCTACATCTTC.